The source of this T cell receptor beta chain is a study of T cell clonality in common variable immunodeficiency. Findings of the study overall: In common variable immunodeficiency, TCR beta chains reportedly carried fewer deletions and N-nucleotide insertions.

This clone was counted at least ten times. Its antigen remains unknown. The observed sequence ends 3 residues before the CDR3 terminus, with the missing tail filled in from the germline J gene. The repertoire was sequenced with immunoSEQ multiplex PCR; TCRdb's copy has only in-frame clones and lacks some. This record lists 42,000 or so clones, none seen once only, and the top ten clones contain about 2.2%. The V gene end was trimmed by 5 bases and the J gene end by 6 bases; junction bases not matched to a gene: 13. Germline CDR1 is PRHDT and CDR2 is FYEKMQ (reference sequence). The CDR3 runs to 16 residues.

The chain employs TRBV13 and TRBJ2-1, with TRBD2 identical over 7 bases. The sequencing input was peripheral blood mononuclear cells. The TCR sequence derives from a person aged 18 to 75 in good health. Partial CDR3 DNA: TGTGCCAGCAGCCCTTCACTACGCGGGAGTTTCAATGAG. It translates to CASSPSLRGSFNE. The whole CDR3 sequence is CASSPSLRGSFNEQFF.